This T cell receptor (beta chain) was profiled in a study of blood T cells in healthy people across ages. Study-level findings and limits: Age brought a roughly linear fall in TCR beta diversity measured per million T cells. When set beside aged donors, long-lived donors presented more naive CD4+ cells and higher diversity.

Drawn from each donor were around 10 milliliters of peripheral blood. Total RNA amounts of at least 6 micrograms were extracted per sample. A second 7 to 11 cycle PCR used barcoded and J-beta primers. TCRdb itself ran the 5' RACE reads through MiXCR, one entry per CDR3 protein. The sample comprises 550,000 to 750,000 distinct CDR3 sequences, roughly 20% of which are singletons, and about 3.6% rests with the top ten. Trimming cost V 3 bases and J 0 bases; bases outside gene matches: 6. The germline CDR1 and CDR2 sequences are DFQATT and SNEGSKA (reference sequence). This CDR3 contains 15 residues. Concerning this clonotype itself: Its antigen is as yet unknown.

The sequence came from a man aged 70 or older in good health. The V and J genes are TRBV20-1 and TRBJ2-7, with 9 bases lining up with TRBD1. The source material was blood. The CDR3 DNA reads as TGCAGTGCTAGGGACCGGGACAGGGACTCCTACGAGCAGTACTTC. Residues: CSARDRDRDSYEQYF.